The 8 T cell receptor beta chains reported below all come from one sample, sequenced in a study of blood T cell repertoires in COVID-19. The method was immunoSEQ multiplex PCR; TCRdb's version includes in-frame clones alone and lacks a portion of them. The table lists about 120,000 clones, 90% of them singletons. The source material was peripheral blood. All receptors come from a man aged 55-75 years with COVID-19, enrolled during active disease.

For the CDR3, the DNA is TGTGCCAGCAGCTTAGGGAGCGACAGGGGTTACGAGCAGTACTTC. Amino acids: CASSLGSDRGYEQYF. The chain employs TRBV7-2 and TRBJ2-7; 8 bases are a match to TRBD1. The V gene end was trimmed by 1 base and the J gene end by 4 bases; junction bases not matched to a gene: 6. CDR3 length: 15 residues. Germline V gene data show CDR1 as SGHTA and CDR2 as FQGNSA.

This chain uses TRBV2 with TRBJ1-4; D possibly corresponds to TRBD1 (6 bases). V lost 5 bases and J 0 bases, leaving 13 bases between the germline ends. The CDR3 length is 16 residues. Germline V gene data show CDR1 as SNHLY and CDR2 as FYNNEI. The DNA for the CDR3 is TGTGCCAGCAGTATGACAGGCCCGGCAACTAATGAAAAACTGTTTTTT. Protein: CASSMTGPATNEKLFF.

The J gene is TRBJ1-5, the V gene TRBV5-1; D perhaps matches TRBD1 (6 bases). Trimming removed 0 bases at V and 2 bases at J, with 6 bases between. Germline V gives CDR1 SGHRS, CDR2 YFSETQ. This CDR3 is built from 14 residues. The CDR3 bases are TGCGCCAGCAGCTTGGCAGGGGGCAATCAGCCCCAGCATTTT. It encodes CASSLAGGNQPQHF.

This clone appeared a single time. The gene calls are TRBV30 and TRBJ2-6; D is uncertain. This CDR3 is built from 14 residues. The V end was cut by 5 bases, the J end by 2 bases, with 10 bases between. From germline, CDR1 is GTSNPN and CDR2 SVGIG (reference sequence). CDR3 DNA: TGTGCCTGGGACACTGCGGCTGGGGCCAACGTCCTGACTTTC. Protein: CAWDTAAGANVLTF.

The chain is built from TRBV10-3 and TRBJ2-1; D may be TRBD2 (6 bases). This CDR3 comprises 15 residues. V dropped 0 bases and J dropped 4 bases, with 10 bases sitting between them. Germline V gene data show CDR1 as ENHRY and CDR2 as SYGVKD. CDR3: CAISESSGFYNEQFF. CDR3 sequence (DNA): TGTGCCATCAGTGAGTCAAGCGGGTTTTACAATGAGCAGTTCTTC.

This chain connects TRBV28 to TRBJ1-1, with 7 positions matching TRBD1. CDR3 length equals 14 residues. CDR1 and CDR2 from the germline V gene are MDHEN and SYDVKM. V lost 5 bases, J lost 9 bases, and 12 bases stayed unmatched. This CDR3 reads CASSLTGTDNQAFF. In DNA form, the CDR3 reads TGTGCCAGCAGTCTAACCGGGACAGATAATCAAGCTTTCTTT. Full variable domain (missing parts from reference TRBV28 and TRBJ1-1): DVKVTQSSRYLVKRTGEKVFLECVQDMDHENMFWYRQDPGLGLRLIYFSYDVKMKEKGDIPEGYSVSREKKERFSLILESASTNQTSMYLCASSLTGTDNQAFFGQGTRLTVV.

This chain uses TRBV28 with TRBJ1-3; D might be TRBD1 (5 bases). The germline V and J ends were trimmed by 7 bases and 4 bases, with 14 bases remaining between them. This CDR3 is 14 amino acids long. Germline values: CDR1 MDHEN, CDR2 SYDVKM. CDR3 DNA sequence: TGTGCCAGCATCCCCCCGGGGGGGGGAAACACCATATATTTT. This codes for CASIPPGGGNTIYF.

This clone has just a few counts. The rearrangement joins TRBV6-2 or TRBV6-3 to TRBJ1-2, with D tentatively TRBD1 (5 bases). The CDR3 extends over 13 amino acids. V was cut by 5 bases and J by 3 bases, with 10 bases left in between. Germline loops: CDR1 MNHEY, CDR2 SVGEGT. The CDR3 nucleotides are TGTGCCAGCAGTAAAAGGGGTGACTATGGCTACACCTTC. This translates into CASSKRGDYGYTF.